The T cell receptor (beta chain) described here comes from a study of PD-1 blockade in classical Hodgkin lymphoma. Germline V gene sequence: CDR1 GTSNPN, CDR2 SVGIG (reference sequence). This CDR3 has 14 residues. With V trimmed by 5 bases and J by 1 base, 4 bases remained unmatched. Each and every patient relapsed after autologous stem cell transplantation, and patients got differing brentuximab vedotin exposure. Responses achieved at best were complete response, partial response or progressive disease. General study points: Relapsed/refractory patients reportedly had the lowest baseline TCR diversity, below newly diagnosed patients, who were below healthy donors. Patients with a complete response exhibited baseline diversity comparable to newly diagnosed patients.

Assay: immunoSEQ multiplex PCR; the TCRdb copy retains only in-frame clones and omits some. The table has over 25,000 clones, 71% seen once. A word on this clone: Its antigen is currently unknown.

This sample comprised peripheral blood mononuclear cells (PBMCs), obtained before the second cycle of nivolumab. The chain has TRBV30 and TRBJ2-3, with TRBD1 matching 9 bases. This sequence was found in a human donor with classical Hodgkin lymphoma. The CDR3 DNA follows: TGTGCCTGGGGAGGGGACAGGGGCACAGATACGCAGTATTTT. It encodes CAWGGDRGTDTQYF.